A selection of T cell receptor beta chains follows, all from one sample in a study of patients and donors after allogeneic stem cell transplantation. In TCRdb, the RT-PCR reads were re-called with MiXCR into one record per CDR3 protein. The sample has 800,000 to 1,000,000 distinct CDR3 sequences; more than 15% are singletons. Material for sequencing was blood, either unsorted or a sorted T cell fraction (not recorded which). These receptors were obtained from a human donor who was either an allogeneic HSCT recipient or a stem cell or donor lymphocyte infusion donor (not recorded which). It is not recorded whose cells these are; they may come from a transplant donor. Each CDR3 is given with its conserved first and last residue. A D gene is named only where the DNA matches it firmly. Clone size is not always given. Where it is, it says once, few, many or a class for expanded clones.

cdr3_aa cdr3_nt cdr3_length d_call clone_size j_call v_call
CAISIRGTNTGELFF TGTGCCATCAGTATCAGGGGCACGAACACCGGGGAGCTGTTTTTT 15 NA few TRBJ2-2 TRBV10-3
CASSPSTGRADTQYF TGTGCCAGCAGCCCTTCCACCGGGCGTGCAGATACGCAGTATTTT 15 NA few TRBJ2-3 TRBV5-5
CASSQSRGYNEQYF TGCGCCAGCAGCCAATCGAGAGGGTATAACGAGCAGTACTTC 14 NA NA TRBJ2-7 TRBV4-1
CASSHQTKRYGQVVADTQYF TGCGCCAGCAGCCACCAGACGAAACGATACGGACAGGTAGTGGCAGATACGCAGTATTTT 20 TRBD1 few TRBJ2-3 TRBV4-3
CAWSADGGQETQYF TGTGCCTGGAGTGCAGACGGGGGCCAAGAGACCCAGTACTTC 14 NA once TRBJ2-5 TRBV30
CAIAGPMNTEAFF TGTGCCATCGCTGGGCCGATGAACACTGAAGCTTTCTTT 13 NA NA TRBJ1-1 TRBV10-3
CASSLALGLHPGSSYNEQFF TGTGCCAGCAGTTTAGCGTTGGGTTTGCACCCCGGGAGCTCCTACAATGAGCAGTTCTTC 20 NA few TRBJ2-1 TRBV12-3/TRBV12-4
CSARDRAEPNYGYTF TGCAGTGCTAGAGATCGGGCGGAGCCTAACTATGGCTACACCTTC 15 NA NA TRBJ1-2 TRBV20-1
CASSLGFGNEQFF TGCGCCAGCAGCTTGGGGTTTGGGAATGAGCAGTTCTTC 13 NA few TRBJ2-1 TRBV5-1
CAWSDRTVTYEQYF TGTGCCTGGTCTGACAGGACGGTTACATACGAGCAGTACTTC 14 NA few TRBJ2-7 TRBV30
CSARDIQGDQPQHF TGCAGTGCTAGAGATATTCAGGGGGATCAGCCCCAGCATTTT 14 TRBD1 few TRBJ1-5 TRBV20-1
CATSREDSNQPQHF TGTGCCACCAGCAGAGAAGATAGCAATCAGCCCCAGCATTTT 14 NA NA TRBJ1-5 TRBV15
CASSYTWTGGNEQYF TGTGCCAGCAGTTACACTTGGACAGGGGGCAACGAGCAGTACTTC 15 TRBD1 few TRBJ2-7 TRBV6-2/TRBV6-3
CASSPPTMDEQFF TGTGCCAGCTCACCACCCACAATGGATGAGCAGTTCTTC 13 NA few TRBJ2-1 TRBV18
CAIAQDTYEQYF TGTGCCATCGCCCAGGACACCTACGAGCAGTACTTC 12 NA few TRBJ2-7 TRBV10-3
CACYSSEQFF TGTGCCTGCTACTCAAGTGAGCAGTTCTTC 10 NA NA TRBJ2-1 TRBV30
CASRPGEPYNSPLHF TGTGCCAGCAGGCCAGGGGAACCCTATAATTCACCCCTCCACTTT 15 NA NA TRBJ1-6 TRBV6-1
CASSFGGRSTEAFF TGTGCCAGCAGTTTTGGGGGCCGTTCCACTGAAGCTTTCTTT 14 NA NA TRBJ1-1 TRBV12-3/TRBV12-4
CASSLSQGAYGYTF TGCGCCAGCAGCTTGTCGCAGGGCGCCTATGGCTACACCTTC 14 NA many TRBJ1-2 TRBV5-1
CASSSLLAGGNNEQFF TGCGCCAGCAGCTCGCTCCTAGCGGGGGGGAACAATGAGCAGTTCTTC 16 TRBD2 NA TRBJ2-1 TRBV5-1
CASSARGSLNSGNTIYF TGTGCCAGCAGTGCAAGAGGCAGCCTCAACTCTGGAAACACCATATATTTT 17 NA few TRBJ1-3 TRBV12-3/TRBV12-4
CASSLGASDFQETQYF TGCGCCAGCAGCTTGGGGGCCAGCGACTTTCAAGAGACCCAGTACTTC 16 NA NA TRBJ2-5 TRBV5-1
CASSRSGMNTEAFF TGTGCCAGCTCTCGCTCGGGGATGAACACTGAAGCTTTCTTT 14 NA NA TRBJ1-1 TRBV18
CASSLDGDPTDTQYF TGTGCCAGCAGCTTAGATGGGGACCCAACAGATACGCAGTATTTT 15 NA few TRBJ2-3 TRBV11-3
CASGRGHEQYF TGTGCCAGCGGCAGGGGTCACGAGCAGTACTTC 11 NA NA TRBJ2-7 TRBV2
CSAEDPTGAEAFF TGCAGTGCCGAGGATCCGACAGGGGCTGAAGCTTTCTTT 13 TRBD1 few TRBJ1-1 TRBV20-1
CASSVAGGPYEQYF TGCGCCAGCAGTGTCGCGGGAGGTCCCTACGAGCAGTACTTC 14 TRBD2 many TRBJ2-7 TRBV9
CASSLIVGSYNEQFF TGTGCCAGCAGCTTAATCGTGGGATCCTACAATGAGCAGTTCTTC 15 NA NA TRBJ2-1 TRBV7-3
CASSPTGMTQYF TGTGCCAGCAGCCCTACAGGGATGACGCAGTATTTT 12 NA NA TRBJ2-3 TRBV5-6
CASSLAHPTDTQYF TGTGCCAGCAGCTTAGCCCATCCCACAGATACGCAGTATTTT 14 NA few TRBJ2-3 TRBV7-2
CASTADRGLLGYTF TGTGCCAGCACCGCGGACAGGGGGCTACTTGGCTACACCTTC 14 TRBD1 few TRBJ1-2 TRBV12-3/TRBV12-4
CSARGWGLGTGGNEQFF TGCAGTGCTAGAGGCTGGGGTCTTGGGACAGGCGGCAATGAGCAGTTCTTC 17 TRBD1 few TRBJ2-1 TRBV20-1
CASRSNGGVNTEAFF TGTGCCAGCAGGTCCAATGGGGGAGTAAACACTGAAGCTTTCTTT 15 NA NA TRBJ1-1 TRBV7-2
CASSFLAADTQYF TGCGCCAGCAGCTTTTTAGCGGCAGATACGCAGTATTTT 13 NA few TRBJ2-3 TRBV5-1
CASSLLTLTGNQATQYF TGTGCCAGCAGCCTACTCACCCTTACAGGGAACCAAGCGACCCAGTACTTC 17 NA NA TRBJ2-5 TRBV28
CASSRDRDTEAFF TGTGCCAGCAGCCGGGACAGGGACACTGAAGCTTTCTTT 13 TRBD1 many TRBJ1-1 TRBV7-3
CASSWGGTPAEAFF TGTGCCAGCAGCTGGGGCGGGACGCCAGCTGAAGCTTTCTTT 14 NA NA TRBJ1-1 TRBV5-6
CASSSTQPASNEQFF TGCGCCAGCAGCTCCACTCAGCCAGCCTCCAATGAGCAGTTCTTC 15 NA few TRBJ2-1 TRBV5-1
CASSPITGKGQPQHF TGTGCCAGCAGTCCAATTACAGGGAAGGGTCAGCCCCAGCATTTT 15 NA few TRBJ1-5 TRBV11-2
CASSSVAESYEQYF TGTGCCAGTAGTTCCGTGGCGGAATCCTACGAGCAGTACTTC 14 NA NA TRBJ2-7 TRBV19
CASSLGLGEGTGELFF TGTGCCAGCAGTTTAGGACTGGGAGAGGGCACCGGGGAGCTGTTTTTT 16 NA NA TRBJ2-2 TRBV12-3/TRBV12-4
CASSPQTGMYEQYF TGTGCCAGCAGCCCACAGACAGGGATGTACGAGCAGTACTTC 14 TRBD1 NA TRBJ2-7 TRBV11-2
CSARLHDNNQPQHF TGCAGTGCTAGGCTACACGATAATAATCAGCCCCAGCATTTT 14 NA NA TRBJ1-5 TRBV20-1
CASNSRGTSGLYGELFF TGTGCCAGCAACTCCAGAGGGACTAGCGGTTTATACGGGGAGCTGTTTTTT 17 TRBD2 few TRBJ2-2 TRBV28
CASSHDVTGELFF TGTGCCAGCAGCCACGACGTCACCGGGGAGCTGTTTTTT 13 NA few TRBJ2-2 TRBV3-1
CASSAGQGWLPEAFF TGCGCCAGCAGCGCCGGACAGGGGTGGCTGCCGGAAGCTTTCTTT 15 TRBD1 few TRBJ1-1 TRBV5-1
CASRAYKQGLGNQPQHF TGTGCCAGCAGGGCCTATAAACAGGGGCTGGGCAATCAGCCCCAGCATTTT 17 TRBD1 few TRBJ1-5 TRBV12-3/TRBV12-4
CASSLRSDGGLGYTF TGTGCCAGCAGCCTGCGATCGGACGGCGGCTTAGGCTACACCTTC 15 NA NA TRBJ1-2 TRBV9
CATSFYREGTDTQYF TGTGCCACCAGCTTTTACAGGGAAGGCACAGATACGCAGTATTTT 15 NA NA TRBJ2-3 TRBV15
CAISAVAGLTTGELFF TGTGCCATCAGTGCGGTAGCGGGGCTTACCACCGGGGAGCTGTTTTTT 16 TRBD2 NA TRBJ2-2 TRBV10-3
CASSASQVSYEQYF TGCGCCAGCAGCGCATCGCAGGTCTCCTACGAGCAGTACTTC 14 NA NA TRBJ2-7 TRBV5-1
CASSDRVGLPETNEQFF TGTGCCAGCAGCGATCGCGTGGGACTCCCCGAAACCAATGAGCAGTTCTTC 17 NA NA TRBJ2-1 TRBV2
CASSGGTATYGYTF TGTGCCAGCAGTGGCGGGACAGCCACCTATGGCTACACCTTC 14 TRBD1 few TRBJ1-2 TRBV2
CASSIRLNGELFF TGTGCCAGCAGCATTAGATTGAACGGGGAGCTGTTTTTT 13 NA NA TRBJ2-2 TRBV7-3
CASSQGVKGDQETQYF TGCGCCAGCAGCCAAGGGGTTAAGGGGGACCAAGAGACCCAGTACTTC 16 NA few TRBJ2-5 TRBV4-3